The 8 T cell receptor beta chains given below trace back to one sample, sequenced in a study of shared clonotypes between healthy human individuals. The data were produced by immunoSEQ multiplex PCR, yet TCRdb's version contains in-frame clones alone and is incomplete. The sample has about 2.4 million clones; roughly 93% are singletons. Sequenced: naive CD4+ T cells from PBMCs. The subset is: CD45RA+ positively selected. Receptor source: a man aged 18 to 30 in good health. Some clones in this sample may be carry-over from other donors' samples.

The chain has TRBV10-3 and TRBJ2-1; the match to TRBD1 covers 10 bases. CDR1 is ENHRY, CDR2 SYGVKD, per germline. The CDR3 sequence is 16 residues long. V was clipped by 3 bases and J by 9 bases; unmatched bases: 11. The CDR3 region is CAISDRRDRGGGEQFF. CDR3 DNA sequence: TGTGCCATCAGTGATCGCCGGGACAGGGGAGGGGGTGAGCAGTTCTTC.

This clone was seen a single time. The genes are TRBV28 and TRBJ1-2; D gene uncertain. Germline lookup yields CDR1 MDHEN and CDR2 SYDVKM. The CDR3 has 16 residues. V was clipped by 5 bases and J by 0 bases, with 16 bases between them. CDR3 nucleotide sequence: TGTGCCAGCAGTCCCTATGCGGGGAAAGCTAACTATGGCTACACCTTC. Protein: CASSPYAGKANYGYTF.

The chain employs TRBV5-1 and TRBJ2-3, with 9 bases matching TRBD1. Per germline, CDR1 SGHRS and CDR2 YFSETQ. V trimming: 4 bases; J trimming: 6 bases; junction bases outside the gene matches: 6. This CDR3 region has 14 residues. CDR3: CASSRTGVEDTQYF. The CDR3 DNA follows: TGCGCCAGCAGCAGGACAGGGGTGGAGGATACGCAGTATTTT. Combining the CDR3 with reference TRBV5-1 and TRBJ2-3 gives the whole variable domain KAGVTQTPRYLIKTRGQQVTLSCSPISGHRSVSWYQQTPGQGLQFLFEYFSETQRNKGNFPGRFSGRQFSNSRSEMNVSTLELGDSALYLCASSRTGVEDTQYFGPGTRLTVL.

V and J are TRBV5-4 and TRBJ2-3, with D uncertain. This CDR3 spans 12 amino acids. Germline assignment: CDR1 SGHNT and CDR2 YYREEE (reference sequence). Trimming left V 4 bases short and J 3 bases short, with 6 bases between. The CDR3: CASSNITDTQYF. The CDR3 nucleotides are TGTGCCAGCAGCAACATTACAGATACGCAGTATTTT.

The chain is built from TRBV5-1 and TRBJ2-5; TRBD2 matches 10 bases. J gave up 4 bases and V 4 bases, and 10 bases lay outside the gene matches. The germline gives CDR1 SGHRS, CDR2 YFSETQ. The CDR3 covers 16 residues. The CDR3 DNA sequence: TGCGCCAGCAGCGCGGGACTAGCGACGGTGTTAGAGACCCAGTACTTC. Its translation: CASSAGLATVLETQYF.

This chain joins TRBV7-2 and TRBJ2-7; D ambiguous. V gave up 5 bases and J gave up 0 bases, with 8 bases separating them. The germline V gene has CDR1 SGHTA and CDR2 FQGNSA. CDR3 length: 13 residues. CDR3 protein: CASSTGRSYEQYF. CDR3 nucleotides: TGTGCCAGCAGCACGGGCCGCTCCTACGAGCAGTACTTC.

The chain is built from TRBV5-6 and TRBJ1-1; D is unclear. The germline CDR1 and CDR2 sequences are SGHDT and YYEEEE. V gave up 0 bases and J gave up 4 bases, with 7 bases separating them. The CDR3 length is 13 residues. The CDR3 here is CASSLVGTTEAFF. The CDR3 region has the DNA TGTGCCAGCAGCTTGGTTGGAACCACTGAAGCTTTCTTT.

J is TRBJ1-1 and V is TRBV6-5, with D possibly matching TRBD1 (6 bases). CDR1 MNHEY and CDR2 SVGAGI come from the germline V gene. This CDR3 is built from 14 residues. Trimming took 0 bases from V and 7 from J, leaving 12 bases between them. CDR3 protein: CASSYSLEGVEAFF. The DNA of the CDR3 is TGTGCCAGCAGTTACTCCTTGGAGGGGGTTGAAGCTTTCTTT.